The rows below give T cell receptor beta chains drawn from one sample of a study of PD-1 and CTLA-4 blockade in melanoma. Generated by immunoSEQ multiplex PCR, the TCRdb table keeps only in-frame clones and is missing some. Seen here are under 20,000 clones, about 71% observed once, and the top ten hold around 14%. Sequenced material: CD8+ T cells from peripheral blood, taken from a patient given anti-PD-1 treatment. These receptors came from a human donor with melanoma. The CDR3 runs from the conserved cysteine through the conserved F or W. Fields, in order: D gene, V gene, clone size, J gene, CDR3 length, CDR3 DNA, CDR3 protein. The D gene is left open where the match is weak. Size is omitted from some rows. Given values are once, few, many or a class for expanded clones.

>TRBD1|TRBV7-9|.|TRBJ2-5|16
TGTGCCAGCAGCTTAGACCGTGGGACAGACCAAGAGACCCAGTACTTC
CASSLDRGTDQETQYF
>.|TRBV30|few|TRBJ1-1|10
TGTGCCTGGAGGGAGACTGAAGCTTTCTTT
CAWRETEAFF
>TRBD1|TRBV13|.|TRBJ2-1|14
TGTGCCAGCACCGAACGGGACAGGGGAAGTGAGCAGTTCTTC
CASTERDRGSEQFF
>.|TRBV2|.|TRBJ2-7|14
TGTGCCAGCAGTGACAGCAACAGGGCCTACGAGCAGTACTTC
CASSDSNRAYEQYF
>TRBD1|TRBV27|.|TRBJ1-5|14
TGTGCCAGCAGACCGGGACAGGACAATCAGCCCCAGCATTTT
CASRPGQDNQPQHF
>.|TRBV6-2/TRBV6-3|few|TRBJ2-5|17
TGTGCCAGCAGTGAGCCTCGGGAGCGGGCCGATCGAGAGACCCAGTACTTC
CASSEPRERADRETQYF
>TRBD2|TRBV4-1|.|TRBJ2-1|16
TGCGCCAGCAGCCAAGTTAGCGGGAGGGCCGAGGATGAGCAGTTCTTC
CASSQVSGRAEDEQFF
>TRBD1|TRBV14|.|TRBJ2-3|15
TGTGCCAGCAGCCGGGGACAGTCTAGCACAGATACGCAGTATTTT
CASSRGQSSTDTQYF
>.|TRBV14|.|TRBJ2-7|13
TGTGCCAGCAGCCAAGGTAGCAGGATCGAGCAGTACTTC
CASSQGSRIEQYF
>TRBD2|TRBV5-1|.|TRBJ2-3|19
TGCGCCAGCAGCTTGAAAGTGGGACTAGCGGGAGAGCCCACAGATACGCAGTATTTT
CASSLKVGLAGEPTDTQYF
>.|TRBV5-1|.|TRBJ1-3|16
TGCGCCAGCAGCTTGGGGCAGGACACCTCTGGAAACACCATATATTTT
CASSLGQDTSGNTIYF
>.|TRBV29-1|.|TRBJ1-1|14
TGCAGCGTTTTGGGCTTGGATGACGGTTATGAAGCTTTCTTT
CSVLGLDDGYEAFF
>.|TRBV7-2|.|TRBJ1-2|15
TGTGCCAGCAGCTTAGAGGAACAGACTAACTATGGCTACACCTTC
CASSLEEQTNYGYTF
>.|TRBV18|once|TRBJ2-7|11
TGTGCCAGCTCAGACAGTAACGAGCAGTACTTC
CASSDSNEQYF
>.|TRBV18|few|TRBJ2-3|15
TGTGCCAGCACCCCCTTCGGCGGACGCACAGATACGCAGTATTTT
CASTPFGGRTDTQYF
>TRBD2|TRBV11-2|.|TRBJ2-7|14
TGTGCCAGCAGCTCAACCGCGGGGGCCTACGAGCAGTACTTC
CASSSTAGAYEQYF
>.|TRBV3-1/TRBV3-2|.|TRBJ1-1|14
TGTGCCAGCAGCCCACAGGGCATGAACACTGAAGCTTTCTTT
CASSPQGMNTEAFF
>TRBD2|TRBV27|.|TRBJ2-6|18
TGTGCCAGCAGACGTCGGGAGGGGGAAGGCACTGGGGCCAACGTCCTGACTTTC
CASRRREGEGTGANVLTF
>.|TRBV5-1|.|TRBJ2-7|14
TGCGCCAGCAGCTTGACAGATTTCTCCTACGAGCAGTACTTC
CASSLTDFSYEQYF
>.|TRBV6-5|.|TRBJ1-1|14
TGTGCCAGCAGCTGGACAGTCGAGAACACTGAAGCTTTCTTT
CASSWTVENTEAFF
>TRBD1|TRBV2|once|TRBJ1-5|15
TGTGCCAGCAGTGAATGGGACAGGGGCAATCAGCCCCAGCATTTT
CASSEWDRGNQPQHF
>TRBD1|TRBV29-1|.|TRBJ2-5|15
TGCAGCGTTCGAGGGGGACAGGGGGCGCGGGAGACCCAGTACTTC
CSVRGGQGARETQYF
>TRBD1|TRBV3-1/TRBV3-2|.|TRBJ2-1|18
TGTGCCAGCAGCCACCTTACAGGGGGCATGAGGACCTACAATGAGCAGTTCTTC
CASSHLTGGMRTYNEQFF
>.|TRBV10-2|.|TRBJ1-5|16
TGCGCCAGCAGTGAGGGGACTTTCGGTGGCAATCAGCCCCAGCATTTT
CASSEGTFGGNQPQHF
>TRBD2|TRBV6-5|.|TRBJ2-1|12
TGTGCCAGCAGGACGGGACTAAATGAGCAGTTCTTC
CASRTGLNEQFF
>TRBD1|TRBV13|few|TRBJ2-7|15
TGTGCCAGCAGCTCCGAACGGACAGGGGGCTACGAGCAGTACTTC
CASSSERTGGYEQYF
>.|TRBV27|.|TRBJ1-2|13
TGTGCCAGCATCACACGGGGGGCTCCTGGCTACACCTTC
CASITRGAPGYTF
>.|TRBV12-5|.|TRBJ1-2|12
TGTGCTAGTGGTTTGGACGAGTATGGCTACACCTTC
CASGLDEYGYTF
>.|TRBV5-8|.|TRBJ2-7|15
TGTGCCAGCAGCTCCCTTTCCGGGGCCTCCTACGAGCAGTACTTC
CASSSLSGASYEQYF
>.|TRBV4-1|.|TRBJ2-1|14
TGCGCCAGCAGCCAAGATCGTCTGTACAATGAGCAGTTCTTC
CASSQDRLYNEQFF
>TRBD1|TRBV5-1|.|TRBJ1-1|14
TGCGCCAGCAGCTTGGAGACAGGGACCACTGAAGCTTTCTTT
CASSLETGTTEAFF
>.|TRBV3-1/TRBV3-2|few|TRBJ2-2|15
TGTGCCAGCAGCCCATCGACAGCTAGGGCCGGGGAGCTGTTTTTT
CASSPSTARAGELFF
>TRBD1|TRBV5-6|.|TRBJ1-2|15
TGTGCCAGCAGCTTGAGGAGACAGGGAAGCGGCGGCTACACCTTC
CASSLRRQGSGGYTF
>.|TRBV15|.|TRBJ1-5|15
TGTGCCACCAGCAGAGATTGGGTTGGGAATCAGCCCCAGCATTTT
CATSRDWVGNQPQHF
>.|TRBV29-1|.|TRBJ2-7|13
TGCAGCGTTGAAGATCAACGGGGCTACGAGCAGTACTTC
CSVEDQRGYEQYF
>TRBD1|TRBV4-2|few|TRBJ2-7|13
TGTGCCAGCAGCTCAGGGGGCGGTTACGAGCAGTACTTC
CASSSGGGYEQYF
>TRBD1|TRBV27|.|TRBJ1-1|14
TGTGCCAGTCGAACAGGGGGGGGACACACTGAAGCTTTCTTT
CASRTGGGHTEAFF
>.|TRBV6-2/TRBV6-3|.|TRBJ1-5|16
TGTGCCAGCAGTTACTCGACGGACAGCCCCAATCAGCCCCAGCATTTT
CASSYSTDSPNQPQHF
>.|TRBV19|.|TRBJ2-7|13
TGTGCCAGTAGTATTATGGGGGGCAACGAGCAGTACTTC
CASSIMGGNEQYF
>.|TRBV6-5|.|TRBJ2-6|15
TGTGCCAGCAGTTACTCCGGCTCTGGGGCCAACGTCCTGACTTTC
CASSYSGSGANVLTF
>.|TRBV9|.|TRBJ1-1|13
TGTGCCAGCAGCCCCCAGAGGGACACTGAAGCTTTCTTT
CASSPQRDTEAFF
>TRBD2|TRBV7-8|.|TRBJ2-1|16
TGTGCCAGCAGCTTAGCGGGAGCGGGGATTTTCAATGAGCAGTTCTTC
CASSLAGAGIFNEQFF
>.|TRBV12-3/TRBV12-4|.|TRBJ1-1|11
TGTGCCAGCAGTTTAGCCCGTGAAGCTTTCTTT
CASSLAREAFF
>.|TRBV7-6|.|TRBJ2-3|12
TGTGCCAGCAGCTACACGGGAAATACGCAGTATTTT
CASSYTGNTQYF
>.|TRBV13|.|TRBJ1-1|13
TGTGCCAGCAGCTTGCCGGGGAACACTGAAGCTTTCTTT
CASSLPGNTEAFF
>.|TRBV7-9|.|TRBJ2-7|13
TGTGCCAGCAGCTCGGGACACACCTACGAGCAGTACTTC
CASSSGHTYEQYF
>.|TRBV25-1|.|TRBJ2-1|15
TGTGCCAGCAGCCTCGGGACGCCTGGGGTCTATGAGCAGTTCTTC
CASSLGTPGVYEQFF
>.|TRBV30|.|TRBJ2-1|10
TGTGCCTGGAGTTCAGATGAGCAGTTCTTC
CAWSSDEQFF
>.|TRBV6-5|.|TRBJ1-1|16
TGTGCCAGCAGTTATACTACAGGACACATGAACACTGAAGCTTTCTTT
CASSYTTGHMNTEAFF
>TRBD2|TRBV5-1|.|TRBJ2-5|18
TGCGCCAGCAGCTTGGTGGCCCTAGCGGGAGGGTTAAAAGAGACCCAGTACTTC
CASSLVALAGGLKETQYF
>.|TRBV6-5|.|TRBJ2-7|14
TGTGCCAGCAGTACCGAGGGGAGCTCCTACGAGCAGTACTTC
CASSTEGSSYEQYF
>.|TRBV6-6|.|TRBJ2-7|16
TGTGCCAGCAGTCAACCTCCAATAGGCACTCACTACGAGCAGTACTTC
CASSQPPIGTHYEQYF
>.|TRBV7-9|.|TRBJ1-1|14
TGTGCCAGCAGACCTCAGGGGTCCGGCACTGAAGCTTTCTTT
CASRPQGSGTEAFF
>.|TRBV27|.|TRBJ1-1|13
TGTGCCAGCAGTTTATACAGGAACACTGAAGCTTTCTTT
CASSLYRNTEAFF
>.|TRBV11-2|medium-sized|TRBJ2-7|17
TGTGCCAGCAGCTTAGATCGTGAAGAGTGGGCCTGGTACGAGCAGTACTTC
CASSLDREEWAWYEQYF
>TRBD1|TRBV12-5|.|TRBJ1-4|19
TGTGCTAGTGGTTTCTTGGGGGGGACAGGGAGAGGATCTAATGAAAAACTGTTTTTT
CASGFLGGTGRGSNEKLFF
>TRBD2|TRBV14|few|TRBJ2-1|19
TGTGCCAGCAGCCAAGGGACTAGCGGGGGGTCCCGCTCCTACAATGAGCAGTTCTTC
CASSQGTSGGSRSYNEQFF
>TRBD2|TRBV13|.|TRBJ2-7|16
TGTGCCAGCAGCTTAGGCCTAGCGGGGGTCCCTTACGAGCAGTACTTC
CASSLGLAGVPYEQYF
>TRBD2|TRBV11-2|.|TRBJ2-3|15
TGTGCCAGCAGTTTGAACGGGAGGGCGGTAGATACGCAGTATTTT
CASSLNGRAVDTQYF
>.|TRBV9|.|TRBJ2-7|14
TGTGCCAGCAGCGCCGAACCGGACGGCTACGAGCAGTACTTC
CASSAEPDGYEQYF